This entry concerns a single TCR beta chain. No antigen is known for it. The data derive from a study of response to subunit inactivated influenza vaccine. Findings and limits, study-wide: Authors suggested that a seasonal influenza vaccination recruits few new T cells each time.

Trimming at V came to 2 bases and at J to 10 bases, leaving 7 bases not matched to a gene. The CDR3 has 14 residues. TCRdb redid the calling of the RT-PCR reads with MiXCR, one entry per CDR3 protein. Among a few hundred thousand distinct CDR3 sequences listed, 14% were seen once. The specimen was PBMCs from blood, collected 11 to 12 days after vaccination. The source of this sequence is a man aged 45-65 years who received an inactivated influenza vaccine. The chain uses TRBV12-3 or TRBV12-4 and TRBJ1-4; 7 bases are shared with TRBD1. CDR3 loop: CASSLRQGAGKLFF. The CDR3 DNA sequence: TGTGCCAGCAGTTTAAGACAGGGTGCTGGAAAACTGTTTTTT.